This T cell receptor (beta chain) was identified in a study of T-cell reconstitution after alpha-beta-depleted transplantation in children. Construction of the TCRbeta library involved unique molecular identifiers. MiXCR was run by TCRdb on the PCR reads, yielding one entry per CDR3 protein. This table holds about 610,000 distinct CDR3 sequences, 8% to 11% found once. This clonotype showed up many times. The CDR3 runs to 17 residues. Trimming stripped 3 bases from V and 3 bases from J, with 18 bases between. Germline loops: CDR1 LGHDT, CDR2 YNNKEL (reference sequence). This chain uses TRBV3-1 with TRBJ2-1, with D maybe TRBD2 (6 bases). The TCR sequence derives from a human donor who donated a stem cell graft to a child with acute myeloid leukemia. Sequencing used PBMCs from the stem cell graft donor, obtained from the stem cell graft. The CDR3 bases are TGTGCCAGCAGCCATACGGGACTCACAAAAAGCTACAATGAGCAGTTCTTC. It codes for CASSHTGLTKSYNEQFF.